This paragraph reports one T cell receptor (beta chain). Original analysis: By means of reference gene primer amplification, nucleated cell counts were estimated. Profiled with immunoSEQ multiplex PCR; TCRdb holds only in-frame clones, not every one. The V and J calls and the clone size are those of that table, but D and trimming were determined from the DNA. This table has hundreds of thousands of clones, around 84% appearing once. These data originate in a study of blood T cell repertoires in COVID-19. Background on the study: The samples span acute and convalescent COVID-19 from the United States, Italy and Spain. Sources were T cells, B-cell-depleted T cells, or PBMCs; the material itself was cDNA or gDNA.

The CDR3 runs to 15 residues. Germline V gives CDR1 KGHSH, CDR2 LQKENI. J was trimmed by 9 bases and V by 4 bases; bases with no gene match: 14. The rearrangement joins TRBV18 to TRBJ1-1, with 7 bases that match TRBD1. Input material: peripheral blood. This TCR was recovered from a man between 65 and 79 years old with acute or convalescent COVID-19. The DNA for the CDR3 is TGTGCCAGCTCACTACCACAGGGGCCCGACTCCAAAGCTTTCTTT. This sequence encodes CASSLPQGPDSKAFF.